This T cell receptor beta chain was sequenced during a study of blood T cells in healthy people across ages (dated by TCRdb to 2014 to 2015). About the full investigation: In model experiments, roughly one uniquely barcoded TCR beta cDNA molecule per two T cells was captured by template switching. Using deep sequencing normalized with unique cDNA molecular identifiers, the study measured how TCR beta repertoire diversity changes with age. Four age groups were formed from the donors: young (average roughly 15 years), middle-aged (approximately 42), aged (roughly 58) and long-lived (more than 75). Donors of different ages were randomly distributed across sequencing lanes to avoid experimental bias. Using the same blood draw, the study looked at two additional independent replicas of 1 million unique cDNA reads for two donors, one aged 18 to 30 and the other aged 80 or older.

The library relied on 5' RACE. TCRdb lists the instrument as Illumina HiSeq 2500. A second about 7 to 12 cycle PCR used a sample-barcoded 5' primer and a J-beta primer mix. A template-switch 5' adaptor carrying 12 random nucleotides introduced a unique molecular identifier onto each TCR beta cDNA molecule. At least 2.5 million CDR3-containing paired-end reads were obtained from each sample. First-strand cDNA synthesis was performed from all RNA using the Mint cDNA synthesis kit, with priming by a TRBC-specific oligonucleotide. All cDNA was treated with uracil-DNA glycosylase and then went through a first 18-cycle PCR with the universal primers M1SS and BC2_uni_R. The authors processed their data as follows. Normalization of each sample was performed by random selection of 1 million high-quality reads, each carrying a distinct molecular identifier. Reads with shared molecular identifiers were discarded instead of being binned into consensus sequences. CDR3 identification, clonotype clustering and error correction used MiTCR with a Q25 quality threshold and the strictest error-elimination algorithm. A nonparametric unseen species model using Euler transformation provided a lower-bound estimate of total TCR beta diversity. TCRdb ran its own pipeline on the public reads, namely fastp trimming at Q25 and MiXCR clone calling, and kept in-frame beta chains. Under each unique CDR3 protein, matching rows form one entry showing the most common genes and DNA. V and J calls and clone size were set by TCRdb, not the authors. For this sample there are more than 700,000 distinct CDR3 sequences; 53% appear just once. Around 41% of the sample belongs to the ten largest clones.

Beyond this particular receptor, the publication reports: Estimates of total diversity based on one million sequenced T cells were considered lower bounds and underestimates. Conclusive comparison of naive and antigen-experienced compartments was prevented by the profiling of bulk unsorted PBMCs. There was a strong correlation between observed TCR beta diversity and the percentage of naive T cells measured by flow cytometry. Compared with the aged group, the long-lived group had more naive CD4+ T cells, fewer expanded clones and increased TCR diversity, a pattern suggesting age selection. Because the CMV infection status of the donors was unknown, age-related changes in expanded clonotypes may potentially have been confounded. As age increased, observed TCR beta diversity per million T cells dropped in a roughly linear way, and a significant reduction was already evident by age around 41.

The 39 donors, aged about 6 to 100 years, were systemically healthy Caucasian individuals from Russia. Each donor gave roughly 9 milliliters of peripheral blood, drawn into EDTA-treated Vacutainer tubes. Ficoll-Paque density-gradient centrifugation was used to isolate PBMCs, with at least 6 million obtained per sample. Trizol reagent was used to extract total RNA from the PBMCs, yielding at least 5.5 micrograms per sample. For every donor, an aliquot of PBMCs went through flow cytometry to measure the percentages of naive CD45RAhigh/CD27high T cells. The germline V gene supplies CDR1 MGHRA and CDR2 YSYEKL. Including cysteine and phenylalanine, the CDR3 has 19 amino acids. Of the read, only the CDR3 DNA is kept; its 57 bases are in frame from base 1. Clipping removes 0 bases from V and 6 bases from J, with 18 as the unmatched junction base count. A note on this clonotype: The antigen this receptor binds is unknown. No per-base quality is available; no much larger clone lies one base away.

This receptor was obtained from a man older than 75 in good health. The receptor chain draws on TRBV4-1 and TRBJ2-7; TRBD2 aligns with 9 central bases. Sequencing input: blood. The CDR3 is CASSQEKGLAGPVGREQYF. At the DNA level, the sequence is TGCGCCAGCAGCCAAGAAAAGGGGCTAGCGGGACCAGTAGGGCGCGAGCAGTACTTC.